This paragraph reports one T cell receptor beta chain. During colonoscopy, one to two rectal pinch biopsies were collected. Deletions cut 0 bases from V and 8 bases from J, with 6 bases between. The germline gives CDR1 SGHRS, CDR2 YFSETQ. The CDR3 consists of 12 residues. The data derive from a study of pediatric ulcerative colitis. This was a survey-level run. TCRdb keeps only in-frame clones here, not all; method: immunoSEQ multiplex PCR. Of around 37,000 clones detected, roughly four fifths appear once; the ten largest clones hold over 8.5%. The sequence derives from a boy aged 5-17 years with severe ulcerative colitis. Source material: gut tissue. This sequence joins TRBV5-1 and TRBJ2-1; no clear D. The chain's CDR3 is CASSLDADEQFF. The CDR3 coding sequence is TGCGCCAGCAGCTTGGACGCGGATGAGCAGTTCTTC.